The rows below give T cell receptor beta chains drawn from one sample of a study of beta chain features in type 1 diabetes. The assay was immunoSEQ multiplex PCR, and TCRdb's table has in-frame clones only and misses some. This table has 970,000 or so clones, 15% to 20% appearing once. Sequenced sample: naive CD4+ T cells from blood. The receptors were sampled from a young woman in good health. CDR3s include the opening cysteine and the closing phenylalanine or tryptophan. The D gene is left open where the match is weak. Size tells how often a clone was seen (once, few, many) or the class of an expanded clone, and some rows leave it out.

clone size,D gene,J gene,V gene,CDR3 protein,CDR3 DNA
NA,NA,TRBJ2-7,TRBV7-9,CASSLVAGASYEQYF,TGTGCCAGCAGCTTAGTTGCGGGCGCCTCCTACGAGCAGTACTTC
NA,TRBD1,TRBJ2-3,TRBV28,CASSPSRWDRRFTDTQYF,TGTGCCAGCAGTCCAAGTAGGTGGGACAGGAGATTCACAGATACGCAGTATTTT
NA,TRBD2,TRBJ2-5,TRBV2,CASSESSASGETQYF,TGTGCCAGCAGTGAATCCTCGGCTAGCGGGGAGACCCAGTACTTC
few,NA,TRBJ2-5,TRBV2,CASSVVQKETQYF,TGTGCCAGCAGTGTGGTACAGAAAGAGACCCAGTACTTC
NA,TRBD1,TRBJ1-2,TRBV7-9,CASSSRDREYGYTF,TGTGCCAGCAGCTCCCGGGACAGGGAATATGGCTACACCTTC
few,NA,TRBJ2-1,TRBV20-1,CSASFGEQFF,TGCAGTGCTAGTTTTGGTGAGCAGTTCTTC
NA,TRBD2,TRBJ2-3,TRBV11-2,CASSFTALAGGSDTQYF,TGTGCCAGCAGCTTCACCGCACTAGCGGGAGGGTCAGATACGCAGTATTTT
NA,NA,TRBJ2-7,TRBV20-1,CSATTNEQYF,TGCAGTGCCACGACAAACGAGCAGTACTTC
NA,NA,TRBJ1-5,TRBV1,CTSSQDRRVGQPQHF,TGCACCAGCAGCCAAGATCGTAGGGTGGGGCAGCCCCAGCATTTT
NA,NA,TRBJ1-3,TRBV4-1,CASSTHGSGNTIYF,TGCGCCAGCAGCACCCACGGCTCTGGAAACACCATATATTTT
few,NA,TRBJ2-7,TRBV7-2,CASSFYGAYEQYF,TGTGCCAGCAGCTTCTACGGGGCCTACGAGCAGTACTTC
NA,TRBD1,TRBJ1-4,TRBV28,CASSKGQAVEKLFF,TGTGCCAGCAGTAAGGGACAGGCCGTTGAAAAACTGTTTTTT
NA,TRBD1,TRBJ2-7,TRBV28,CASSAGTGTYEQYF,TGTGCCAGCAGCGCCGGGACAGGAACCTACGAGCAGTACTTC
NA,TRBD1,TRBJ2-7,TRBV18,CASSGGGQGASEQYF,TGTGCCAGCTCAGGGGGAGGACAGGGGGCGTCCGAGCAGTACTTC
few,TRBD1,TRBJ1-1,TRBV7-9,CASSLIQGASAEAFF,TGTGCCAGCAGCTTAATTCAGGGGGCGAGTGCTGAAGCTTTCTTT
few,NA,TRBJ1-4,TRBV6-5,CASSYIATNEKLFF,TGTGCCAGCAGTTATATAGCAACTAATGAAAAACTGTTTTTT
NA,TRBD1,TRBJ1-5,TRBV2,CASSAGTGSQPQHF,TGTGCCAGCAGTGCCGGGACAGGGAGTCAGCCCCAGCATTTT
NA,NA,TRBJ2-7,TRBV21-1,CASSGQARGEQYF,TGTGCCAGCAGTGGACAGGCCAGGGGCGAGCAGTACTTC
few,NA,TRBJ2-6,TRBV6-6,CASRQLAGANVLTF,TGTGCCAGCAGGCAGCTGGCTGGGGCCAACGTCCTGACTTTC
NA,NA,TRBJ1-2,TRBV29-1,CSVGGDLAGYTF,TGCAGCGTTGGGGGTGACCTAGCGGGCTACACCTTC
few,NA,TRBJ2-7,TRBV5-1,CASSPLYDASSYEQYF,TGCGCCAGCAGCCCCCTTTACGACGCGAGCTCCTACGAGCAGTACTTC